The T cell receptor (beta chain) under discussion was sequenced for a study of blood T cell repertoires in COVID-19. Study as a whole: The analysed material was cDNA or gDNA that came from T cells, B-cell-depleted T cells, or PBMCs.

Unmatched junction bases numbered 12, after V lost 4 bases and J lost 0 bases. CDR3 length equals 20 residues. Germline loops: CDR1 SGHRS, CDR2 YFSETQ. This clone has more than one count but fewer than ten. Assay: immunoSEQ multiplex PCR; the TCRdb copy retains only in-frame clones and omits some. In the table there are about 240,000 clones, about 83% of which are singletons. The rearrangement links TRBV5-1 to TRBJ2-3, with 15 bases matching TRBD2. The clonotype originates from a human donor in a cohort sampled during active COVID-19. What was sequenced was peripheral blood. Here the CDR3 reads CASSLRTSGRAYSSTDTQYF. CDR3 coding DNA: TGCGCCAGCAGCCTACGGACTAGCGGGAGGGCTTATTCTAGCACAGATACGCAGTATTTT.